This TCR beta chain comes out of a study of shared T cell receptors in the human thymus. The junction had 14 bases not matched to a gene; V was cut back by 0 bases and J by 8 bases. Germline loops: CDR1 MGHRA, CDR2 YSYEKL. There are 18 residues in the CDR3. Assay used: immunoSEQ multiplex PCR; TCRdb lists only in-frame clones, some missing. The sample includes hundreds of thousands of clones, approximately 89% seen only once; the top ten take about 0.0094%. The same specimen was also included in a second study, on human thymus T cells. That investigation notes: Donor material was obtained from healthy Finnish infants undergoing corrective surgery for congenital heart defects. In corrective heart surgery, resections were taken, and these provided the thymus tissue.

The TCR was taken from a boy under three years old with a congenital heart defect. Input material: thymocytes. The V call is TRBV4-1, the J call TRBJ2-1; 9 bases are shared with TRBD2. The CDR3 DNA is TGCGCCAGCAGCCAAGATCCCCCCCTTAGCGGGAGATGGGATGAGCAGTTCTTC. As protein: CASSQDPPLSGRWDEQFF.